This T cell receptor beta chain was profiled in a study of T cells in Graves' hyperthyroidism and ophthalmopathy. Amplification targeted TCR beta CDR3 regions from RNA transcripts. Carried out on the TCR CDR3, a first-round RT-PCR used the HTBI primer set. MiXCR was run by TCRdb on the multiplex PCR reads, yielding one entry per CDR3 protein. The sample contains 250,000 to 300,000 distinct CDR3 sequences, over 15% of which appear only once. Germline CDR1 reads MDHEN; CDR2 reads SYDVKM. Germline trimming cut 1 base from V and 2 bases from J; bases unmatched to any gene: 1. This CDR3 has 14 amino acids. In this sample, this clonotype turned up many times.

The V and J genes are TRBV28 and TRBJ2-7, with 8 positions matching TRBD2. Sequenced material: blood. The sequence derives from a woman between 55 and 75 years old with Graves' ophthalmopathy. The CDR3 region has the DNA TGTGCCAGCAGTTTATCGGGAGGGACCTACGAGCAGTACTTC. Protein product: CASSLSGGTYEQYF.